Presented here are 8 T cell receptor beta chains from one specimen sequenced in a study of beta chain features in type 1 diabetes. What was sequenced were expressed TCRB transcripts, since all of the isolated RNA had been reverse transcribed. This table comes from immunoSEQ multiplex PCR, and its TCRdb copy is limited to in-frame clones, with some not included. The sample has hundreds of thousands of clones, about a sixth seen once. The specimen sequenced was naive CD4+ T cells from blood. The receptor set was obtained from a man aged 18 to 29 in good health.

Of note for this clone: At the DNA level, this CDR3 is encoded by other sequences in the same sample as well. The CDR3 nucleotides are TGTGCCAGCAGCTTAGGACTAGCGGCCTACAATGAGCAGTTCTTC. It specifies CASSLGLAAYNEQFF. The chain carries TRBV7-2 and TRBJ2-1; 9 positions agree with TRBD2. The CDR3 runs 15 residues. V shed 1 base, J shed 2 bases, and the junction held 0 bases outside the gene matches. Germline V gene sequence: CDR1 SGHTA, CDR2 FQGNSA.

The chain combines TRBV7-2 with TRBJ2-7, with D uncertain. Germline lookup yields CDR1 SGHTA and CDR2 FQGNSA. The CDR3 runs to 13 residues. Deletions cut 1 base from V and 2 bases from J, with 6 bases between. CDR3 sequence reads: CASSLGITYEQYF. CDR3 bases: TGTGCCAGCAGCTTAGGAATTACCTACGAGCAGTACTTC.

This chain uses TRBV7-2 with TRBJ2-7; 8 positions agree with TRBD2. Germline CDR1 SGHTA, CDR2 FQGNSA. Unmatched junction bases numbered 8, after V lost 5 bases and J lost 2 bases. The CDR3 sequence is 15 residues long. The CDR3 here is CASSMTGGVAYEQYF. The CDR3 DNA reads TGTGCCAGCAGCATGACGGGAGGGGTCGCCTACGAGCAGTACTTC.

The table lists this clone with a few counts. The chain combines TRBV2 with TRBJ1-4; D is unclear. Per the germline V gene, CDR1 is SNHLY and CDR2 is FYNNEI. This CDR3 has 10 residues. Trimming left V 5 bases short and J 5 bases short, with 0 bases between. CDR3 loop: CASSNEKLFF. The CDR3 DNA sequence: TGTGCCAGCAGTAATGAAAAACTGTTTTTT.

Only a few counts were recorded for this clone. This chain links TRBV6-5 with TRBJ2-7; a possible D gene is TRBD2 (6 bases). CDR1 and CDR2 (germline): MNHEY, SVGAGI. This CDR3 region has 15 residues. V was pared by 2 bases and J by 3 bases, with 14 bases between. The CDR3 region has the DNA TGTGCCAGCAGTTACCAGCCCGGGACTCACTACGAGCAGTACTTC. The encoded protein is CASSYQPGTHYEQYF.

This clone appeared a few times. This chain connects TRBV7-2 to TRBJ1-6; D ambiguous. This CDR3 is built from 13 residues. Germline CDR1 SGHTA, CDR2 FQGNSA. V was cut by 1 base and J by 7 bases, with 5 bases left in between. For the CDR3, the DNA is TGTGCCAGCAGCTTAGGCCTCAATTCACCCCTCCACTTT. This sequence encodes CASSLGLNSPLHF.

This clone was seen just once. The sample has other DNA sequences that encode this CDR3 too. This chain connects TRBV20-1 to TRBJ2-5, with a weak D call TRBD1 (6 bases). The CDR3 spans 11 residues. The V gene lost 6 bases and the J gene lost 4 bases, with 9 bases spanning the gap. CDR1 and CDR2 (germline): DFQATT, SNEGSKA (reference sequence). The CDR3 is CSARRGETQYF. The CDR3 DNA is TGCAGTGCGCGCAGGGGAGAGACCCAGTACTTC.

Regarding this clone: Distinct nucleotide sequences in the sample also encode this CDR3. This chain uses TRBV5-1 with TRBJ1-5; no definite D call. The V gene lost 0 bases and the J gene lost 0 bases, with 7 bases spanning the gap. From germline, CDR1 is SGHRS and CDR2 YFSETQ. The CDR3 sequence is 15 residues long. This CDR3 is CASSLGGNSNQPQHF. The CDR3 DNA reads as TGCGCCAGCAGCTTGGGAGGGAATAGCAATCAGCCCCAGCATTTT.